Listed below are T cell receptor beta chains from one sample, sequenced in a study of early T cells in non-severe SARS-CoV-2 infection. TCRdb processed the 5' RACE reads anew with MiXCR; each CDR3 protein has one entry. This sample has approximately 75,000 distinct CDR3 sequences, with about 4.6% found just once. Sequences were derived from whole blood, sampled at baseline. These receptor sequences come from an adult who was a healthcare worker with PCR-confirmed SARS-CoV-2 infection or an uninfected control (not recorded which). The donor label of this sample is uncertain. The CDR3 runs from the conserved cysteine through the conserved F or W. D genes are given only for firm matches. Rows may omit the clone size; those that give it use once, few, many or a size class.

>many|TRBJ1-4|TRBV29-1|TRBD1
TGCAGCGTTGACGGGTACAGGGGTAATGAAAAACTGTTTTTT
CSVDGYRGNEKLFF
>many|TRBJ2-1|TRBV12-3/TRBV12-4|TRBD2
TGTGCCAGCAGTTGGTACCAGCGGGGGGGAAATGAGCAGTTCTTC
CASSWYQRGGNEQFF
>-|TRBJ1-5|TRBV12-3/TRBV12-4|TRBD1
TGTGCCAGCAGTATAGGGACAGTTAATCAGCCCCAGCATTTT
CASSIGTVNQPQHF
>many|TRBJ2-7|TRBV30|TRBD2
TGTGCCTGGAGGGGACTAGCGGGGGCTGAGCAGTACTTC
CAWRGLAGAEQYF
>many|TRBJ2-7|TRBV7-2|TRBD2
TGTGCCAGCAGCTTAGTAGCGGGGGACTACGAGCAGTACTTC
CASSLVAGDYEQYF
>-|TRBJ1-6|TRBV12-3/TRBV12-4|TRBD1
TGTGCCAGCAGTCGGGACAGGGAAGCGAATAATTCACCCCTCCACTTT
CASSRDREANNSPLHF
>many|TRBJ2-7|TRBV27|-
TGTGCCAGCAGTTTGAGGAGGGGGACCTACGAGCAGTACTTC
CASSLRRGTYEQYF
>few|TRBJ1-1|TRBV2|-
TGTGCCAGCAGTGAAGTCGAAGGGGGTAACACTGAAGCTTTCTTT
CASSEVEGGNTEAFF
>many|TRBJ1-1|TRBV20-1|-
TGCAATGCTACGAGCACTGAAGCTTTCTTT
CNATSTEAFF
>many|TRBJ2-5|TRBV6-5|-
TGTGCCAGCAGTTACCGCGTTTCCGGCCAAGAGACCCAGTACTTC
CASSYRVSGQETQYF
>many|TRBJ2-5|TRBV7-2|-
TGTGCCAGCAGCTTAGGTCAGGGGACCTACAAAGAGACCCAGTACTTC
CASSLGQGTYKETQYF
>-|TRBJ1-5|TRBV3-1|-
TGTGCCAGCAGCCGAGGGACCCCCGAGTATAGCAATCAGCCCCAGCATTTT
CASSRGTPEYSNQPQHF
>many|TRBJ1-5|TRBV7-2|-
TGTGCCAGCAGCTTAGCGCAGAGCAATCAGCCCCAGCATTTT
CASSLAQSNQPQHF
>-|TRBJ2-4|TRBV28|-
TGTGCCAGCAGCTCCGTTGACATTCAGTACTTC
CASSSVDIQYF
>-|TRBJ2-3|TRBV25-1|-
TGTGCCTCGAGTCCGGGTCACGGGGCAAGCACAGATACGCAGTATTTT
CASSPGHGASTDTQYF
>many|TRBJ2-3|TRBV7-9|TRBD1
TGTGCCAGCAGCTTACGGACAGGGCCCACAGATACGCAGTATTTT
CASSLRTGPTDTQYF
>few|TRBJ1-2|TRBV7-2|-
TGTGCCAGCAGCTTAGGAGGCAGGACCCTCTATGGCTACACCTTC
CASSLGGRTLYGYTF
>many|TRBJ1-6|TRBV6-5|-
TGTGCCAGCAGAGCGGACAGACTCTATAATTCACCCCTCCACTTT
CASRADRLYNSPLHF
>many|TRBJ1-1|TRBV4-2|-
TGTGCCAGCAGCCACAAGGGGAGCACTGAAGCTTTCTTT
CASSHKGSTEAFF
>many|TRBJ1-4|TRBV2|-
TGTGCCAGCAAGCAGACCGTCGGGGAAAAACTGTTTTTT
CASKQTVGEKLFF
>many|TRBJ2-3|TRBV10-2|TRBD2
TGCGCCAGCAGTGAGTCTGGGCTAGCGGGGGGGTTTACGCAGTATTTT
CASSESGLAGGFTQYF
>many|TRBJ2-1|TRBV29-1|-
TGCAGCGTCCCCATCCCGACAGATTTTAATGAGCAGTTCTTC
CSVPIPTDFNEQFF
>many|TRBJ1-1|TRBV20-1|-
TGCAGTGCTAGAGATGACAGCGGGGTCACTGAAGCTTTCTTT
CSARDDSGVTEAFF
>few|TRBJ1-2|TRBV2|TRBD1
TGTGCCAGCAGTGAGTGGACAGGGATCTATGGCTACACCTTC
CASSEWTGIYGYTF
>few|TRBJ2-7|TRBV19|-
TGTGCCACATCTTCGACAGGCTCCTACGAGCAGTACTTC
CATSSTGSYEQYF
>-|TRBJ2-5|TRBV4-3|TRBD2
TGCGCCAGCAGCCAAGAATGGACTAGCGGGGGACCTTACCAAGAGACCCAGTACTTC
CASSQEWTSGGPYQETQYF
>many|TRBJ2-7|TRBV10-3|-
TGTGCCATCAGTGACAGAGCCTACGAGCAGTACTTC
CAISDRAYEQYF
>many|TRBJ1-2|TRBV5-4|TRBD1
TGTGCCAGCAGCCCCGACAGGGGACCCTATGGCTACACCTTC
CASSPDRGPYGYTF
>many|TRBJ1-2|TRBV11-2|-
TGTGCCAGCAGCGAGAGCAAGTTGGGCTACACCTTC
CASSESKLGYTF
>many|TRBJ2-5|TRBV20-1|-
TGCAGTGCTACCCCAGGGGGGCAAGAGACCCAGTACTTC
CSATPGGQETQYF
>many|TRBJ1-5|TRBV4-3|-
TGCGCCAGCAGCCAAGATGGGTCGGGGAGCAATCAGCCCCAGCATTTT
CASSQDGSGSNQPQHF
>many|TRBJ2-3|TRBV30|-
TGTGCCTGGTCCACCGGGACATTCAGCACAGATACGCAGTATTTT
CAWSTGTFSTDTQYF
>-|TRBJ1-5|TRBV28|-
TGTGTCAGCAAGCGGGGGGCAAGTAGCAATCAGCCCCAGCATTTT
CVSKRGASSNQPQHF
>many|TRBJ1-1|TRBV29-1|-
TGCAGCGCCTCCCTGGGCGGTGGGGCTGAAGCTTTCTTT
CSASLGGGAEAFF
>many|TRBJ2-2|TRBV4-3|-
TGCGCCAGCAGCCACCCTCAGGGAACCGGGGAGCTGTTTTTT
CASSHPQGTGELFF
>-|TRBJ2-2|TRBV6-5|-
TGTGCCAGCAGTTACTCTATAGGGGGGGAAACGCCCGGGGAGCTGTTTTTT
CASSYSIGGETPGELFF
>-|TRBJ1-2|TRBV29-1|-
TGCAGCGTTGTGGCCCAGAGACGTGGCTACACCTTC
CSVVAQRRGYTF